The entry below describes one T cell receptor (beta chain). The target antigen is unknown. This sample was included in a study of T cells in localized non-small cell lung cancer. The CDR3 contains 10 residues. Germline-derived CDR1 and CDR2 are SGDLS and YYNGEE. Trimming took 3 bases from V and 5 from J, leaving 2 bases between them. Clones were sequenced by immunoSEQ multiplex PCR, and TCRdb holds only the in-frame ones, with some missing. Of fewer than 45,000 clones in the sample, around 85% were seen once. General study points: Out of the top 100 tumor clones, a median approximately 57 were seen in adjacent lung.

The chain couples TRBV9 to TRBJ1-2; D remains unclear. Sequences were derived from peripheral blood, sampled before any cancer treatment. This TCR came from a man aged 40 to 70 with stage I lung adenocarcinoma. The DNA for the CDR3 is TGTGCCAGCAGCGGGTATGGCTACACCTTC. Its protein is CASSGYGYTF.